These 19 T cell receptor beta chains were all obtained from the same sample, sequenced in a study of blood T cell repertoires in COVID-19. Here immunoSEQ multiplex PCR was the method, and the copy in TCRdb shows in-frame clones only, minus some. The repertoire includes about 500,000 clones, around nine tenths of them detected once, and around 7.8% sits in the top ten. The sequenced sample consisted of peripheral blood. These receptors were collected from a woman between 45 and 65 years old with COVID-19, enrolled during active disease.

J is TRBJ1-2 and V is TRBV11-2, with D unresolved. Trimming cost V 4 bases and J 4 bases, with 10 bases left between them. The CDR3 sequence is 13 residues long. Per germline, CDR1 SGHAT and CDR2 FQNNGV. Written as DNA, the CDR3 is TGTGCCAGCAGCTCCTCGCTCAGCTATGGCTACACCTTC. Amino acid sequence: CASSSSLSYGYTF. Using reference TRBV11-2 and TRBJ1-2 for the parts outside the CDR3, the full variable domain is EAGVAQSPRYKIIEKRQSVAFWCNPISGHATLYWYQQILGQGPKLLIQFQNNGVVDDSQLPKDRFSAERLKGVDSTLKIQPAKLEDSAVYLCASSSSLSYGYTFGSGTRLTVV.

This rearrangement joins TRBV7-3 to TRBJ2-2; D remains unclear. Germline CDR1 SGHTA, CDR2 FQGTGA. The V and J ends lost 5 bases and 3 bases respectively, with 4 bases between them. This CDR3 region has 12 residues. CDR3 residues: CASSRDTGELFF. In DNA, the CDR3 is TGTGCCAGCAGCCGTGACACCGGGGAGCTGTTTTTT.

A note on this clone: The sample has other DNA sequences that encode this CDR3 too. The chain uses TRBV6-5 and TRBJ1-2, with D possibly TRBD1 on 5 matching bases. CDR3 length equals 13 residues. The V gene lost 5 bases and the J gene lost 2 bases, with 9 bases spanning the gap. Germline V lookup: CDR1 MNHEY, CDR2 SVGAGI. The CDR3 DNA sequence: TGTGCCAGCAGTACCGGGGGGAACTATGGCTACACCTTC. It encodes CASSTGGNYGYTF.

This clone occurred once. The chain couples TRBV18 to TRBJ1-1; no firm D call. The CDR3 consists of 13 residues. In germline, CDR1 is KGHSH, CDR2 LQKENI. V was pared by 3 bases and J by 0 bases, with 5 bases between. In DNA form, the CDR3 reads TGTGCCAGCTCACCCCCCATGAACACTGAAGCTTTCTTT. Its protein is CASSPPMNTEAFF.

About this clone itself: The sample holds other DNA sequences that translate to the same CDR3. This CDR3 reads CASSVGTDEQYF. CDR3 coding DNA: TGTGCCAGCAGCGTAGGGACAGACGAGCAGTACTTC. This sequence joins TRBV9 and TRBJ2-7; possible D gene TRBD1, 6 bases. V dropped 0 bases and J dropped 5 bases, with 6 bases sitting between them. This CDR3 has 12 amino acids. Germline CDR1 and CDR2: SGDLS and YYNGEE.

The chain employs TRBV9 and TRBJ1-1; no clear D gene. The CDR3 covers 14 residues. CDR1 is SGDLS, CDR2 YYNGEE, per germline. V was shortened by 4 bases and J by 4 bases, with 14 bases between the two germline ends. CDR3 protein: CASSPRGRSTEAFF. CDR3 DNA sequence: TGTGCCAGCAGCCCTCGTGGTAGGAGCACTGAAGCTTTCTTT.

This chain connects TRBV7-3 to TRBJ2-7, with D maybe TRBD2 (6 bases). CDR1 and CDR2 from the germline V gene are SGHTA and FQGTGA. Trimming stripped 1 base from V and 7 bases from J, with 17 bases between. CDR3 length equals 15 residues. The CDR3 here is CASSLRGDLLEEQYF. CDR3 DNA sequence: TGTGCCAGCAGCTTAAGGGGGGACCTTCTGGAGGAGCAGTACTTC.

In DNA form, the CDR3 reads TGTGCCAGCGACCACAGGGGGGGCTATGGCTACACCTTC. This sequence encodes CASDHRGGYGYTF. This chain links TRBV5-8 with TRBJ1-2, with 8 bases matching TRBD1. This CDR3 region has 13 residues. Germline assignment: CDR1 SGHTS and CDR2 YDEGEE. V lost 7 bases and J lost 4; bases outside the gene matches: 6.

The chain couples TRBV5-1 to TRBJ1-6, with D maybe TRBD1 (5 bases). V lost 3 bases and J 7 bases, leaving 11 bases between the germline ends. Germline CDR1 SGHRS, CDR2 YFSETQ. This CDR3 is 14 amino acids long. The CDR3 DNA reads as TGCGCCAGCAGCTCCCAGGGATCCAATTCACCCCTCCACTTT. Its translation: CASSSQGSNSPLHF.

This chain uses TRBV7-2 with TRBJ1-4; perhaps TRBD1 as D (5 bases). Germline assignment: CDR1 SGHTA and CDR2 FQGNSA. Trimming removed 3 bases from V and 6 bases from J, with 8 bases in between. CDR3 size: 13 residues. The CDR3 loop is CASSFGTYEKLFF. The CDR3 nucleotides are TGTGCCAGCAGCTTCGGGACTTATGAAAAACTGTTTTTT.

This chain links TRBV9 with TRBJ2-6, with D possibly being TRBD1 (5 bases). V was cut by 4 bases and J by 2 bases, with 13 bases left in between. Germline CDR1 is SGDLS and CDR2 is YYNGEE. The CDR3 is 16 residues long. CDR3 in amino acids: CASSPNPGTGANVLTF. DNA for the CDR3: TGTGCCAGCAGCCCTAACCCAGGGACTGGGGCCAACGTCCTGACTTTC.

The CDR3 nucleotides read TGTGCCAGCAGTGAAGATTGGGAGAGCACCGGGGAGCTGTTTTTT. This encodes CASSEDWESTGELFF. The chain couples TRBV6-1 to TRBJ2-2, with a weak D call TRBD2 (5 bases). Trimming removed 1 base from V and 4 bases from J, with 10 bases in between. Germline V gene data show CDR1 as MNHNS and CDR2 as SASEGT. The length of the CDR3 is 15 residues.

This clone was recorded once. This chain connects TRBV6-1 to TRBJ1-2; 12 nucleotides line up with TRBD1. With V trimmed by 2 bases and J by 4 bases, 11 bases remained unmatched. Germline-derived CDR1 and CDR2 are MNHNS and SASEGT. CDR3 length equals 18 residues. The DNA for the CDR3 is TGTGCCAGCAGTGAATGGGGACAGGGGGCTTCTGCCGCCTATGGCTACACCTTC. Encoded protein: CASSEWGQGASAAYGYTF.

This clone was counted once. The chain has TRBV7-9 and TRBJ2-1, with D tentatively TRBD1 (6 bases). This CDR3 has 14 amino acids. Trimming removed 1 base at V and 5 bases at J, with 9 bases between. CDR1 is SEHNR and CDR2 is FQNEAQ in the germline V gene (reference sequence). This chain's CDR3 is CASSLGTANNEQFF. DNA for the CDR3: TGTGCCAGCAGCTTAGGGACAGCAAACAATGAGCAGTTCTTC.

The J gene is TRBJ2-3, the V gene TRBV7-9; D is undetermined. Germline V gene lookup returns CDR1 SEHNR and CDR2 FQNEAQ (reference sequence). CDR3 size: 16 residues. V was cut by 5 bases and J by 2 bases, with 17 bases left in between. The CDR3 sequence is CASSRKSSWNTDTQYF. The CDR3 DNA follows: TGTGCCAGCAGCAGAAAAAGTAGCTGGAACACAGATACGCAGTATTTT.

The chain has TRBV27 and TRBJ1-2; D not certain. The CDR3 is made up of 14 amino acids. V lost 5 bases and J lost 6, with 16 bases in between. CDR1 and CDR2 (germline): MNHEY, SMNVEV (reference sequence). CDR3 amino acids: CASSPTTWPDGYTF. The CDR3, as DNA: TGTGCCAGCAGTCCCACGACATGGCCCGATGGCTACACCTTC.

The chain employs TRBV3-1 (or the pseudogene TRBV3-2) and TRBJ2-2; D uncertain. CDR3 size: 16 residues. Trimming left V 2 bases short and J 0 bases short, with 10 bases between. Germline V gene lookup returns CDR1 LGHDT and CDR2 YNNKEL (reference sequence). CDR3 bases: TGTGCCAGCAGCCAATTTTTACAGTCGAACACCGGGGAGCTGTTTTTT. It specifies CASSQFLQSNTGELFF.

The chain links TRBV6-1 to TRBJ2-3; a weak D match, TRBD2 (6 bases). The germline CDR1 and CDR2 sequences are MNHNS and SASEGT. The V end was cut by 1 base, the J end by 5 bases, with 13 bases between. CDR3 length equals 15 residues. The CDR3 DNA is TGTGCCAGCAGTGAAGGCGCTAGCGAGAGAGATACGCAGTATTTT. Protein: CASSEGASERDTQYF.

V and J are TRBV27 and TRBJ2-1; 12 bases line up with TRBD2. Germline V gene data show CDR1 as MNHEY and CDR2 as SMNVEV (reference sequence). This CDR3 is built from 14 residues. The V gene end was trimmed by 2 bases and the J gene end by 7 bases; junction bases not matched to a gene: 0. The CDR3 spells CASSLGLAGNEQFF. The CDR3 DNA is TGTGCCAGCAGTTTAGGACTAGCGGGAAATGAGCAGTTCTTC.